This TCR beta chain was captured in a study of early T cells in non-severe SARS-CoV-2 infection (dated by TCRdb to about 2021). For the wider study: Bulk RNA from unsorted whole blood was used for TCR sequencing, so alpha and beta chains could not be paired. Study-wide findings and limitations: Matching against VDJdb was skewed toward anti-spike CD8 responses, likely underestimated virus-specific expansions, and missed private and CD4 specificities.

V drops 7 bases and J drops 6 bases, leaving 7 bases in between. According to the germline V gene, CDR1 reads SGHAT and CDR2 reads FQNNGV. The CDR3 holds 11 amino acids from the cysteine to the phenylalanine. CDR3 DNA is the only sequence kept; it has 33 bases, read in frame from the first base. Library creation used 5' RACE. The data were produced on a NextSeq 500. Unique molecular identifiers were attached to individual cDNA molecules in the TCR library protocol so that sequencing error and PCR bias could be corrected. TCR alpha and beta chains were both sequenced, and the abundances of alpha and beta sequences in each sample were closely correlated with each other. Under the source paper's analysis protocol: Decombinator V4 was used to perform V gene, J gene and CDR3 annotation of TCR sequences. Expanded TCRs were defined as changing significantly between any two time points under a Poisson model with p below 0.0001. TCR abundances were normalised to the total number of TCRs sequenced in each sample and reported as counts per million. MAIT TCRs were defined by TRAV1-2 paired with TRAJ12, TRAJ20 or TRAJ33, and iNKT TCRs by TRAV10 paired with TRAJ18. A search of VDJdb, accessed on 1 November 2021, was run for TCRs annotated to CMV, EBV and SARS-CoV-2, with TCRs annotated for multiple antigens excluded. TCRdb took the public reads, trimmed them with fastp at Q25, ran MiXCR for clone calling and kept in-frame beta chains. Duplicate CDR3 protein sequences are folded into a single record with the most common DNA and genes. These V and J calls derive from TCRdb rather than the authors' analysis. The sample table contains about 52,000 distinct CDR3 sequences; only one count was recorded for 6.5% to 9% of them. The top ten clones comprise about 9.2% of the sample.

The study was a case-control design nested within a healthcare worker cohort in London, UK, with weekly nasopharyngeal swab PCR tests and blood sampling. Healthcare workers were enrolled in the week of the UK lockdown, from 23 to 31 March 2020, and were followed every week for up to roughly 15 weeks. On this clonotype: The antigen this receptor binds is unknown. The input lacks base qualities; no much larger clone sits a single base away.

The sample was whole blood. The chain is made from TRBV11-2 and TRBJ2-1; the D gene could be either TRBD1 or TRBD2, each agreeing at 5 bases. This TCR was recovered from an adult who was a healthcare worker with PCR-confirmed SARS-CoV-2 infection or an uninfected control (not recorded which). The DNA sequence reads TGTGCCAGCAAGGGGAGCAATGAGCAGTTCTTC. This encodes CASKGSNEQFF.